The present entry profiles one TCR beta chain with its context. Its antigen remains unknown. Treatment specified: approximately nine-day PBMC culture with coronavirus spike peptide pools or control peptides (ViraFEST assay). The source of the sample is a study of vaccination and CD4 T cells after COVID-19. In the study overall: Two of the convalescents were Hispanic, and convalescents were six males and four females. Cells were stimulated with overlapping spike peptides from SARS-CoV-2, HCoV-NL63, HCoV-OC43 and HCoV-229E.

The germline V and J ends were trimmed by 2 bases and 5 bases, with 22 bases remaining between them. The CDR3 spans 18 residues. Germline values: CDR1 KGHSH, CDR2 LQKENI. Sequencing of the DNA from cultured CD4+ T cells was carried out with the Oncomine TCR Beta short-read assay. Cultured CD4+ T cells yielded the extracted genomic DNA. TCRdb analysed the PCR reads with MiXCR anew, one entry per CDR3 protein. The data show some 15,000 distinct CDR3 sequences, 65% to 80% seen once. The sequence was obtained from a human donor who had recovered from COVID-19. V and J are TRBV18 and TRBJ2-1; D possibly uses TRBD1 or TRBD2 (5 bases each). The sample was CD4+ T cells from blood, cultured in vitro. The CDR3 is CASSPKQGNLGPHNEQFF. CDR3 in DNA: TGTGCCAGCTCACCAAAGCAGGGCAACTTGGGACCGCACAATGAGCAGTTCTTC.